This is a list of T cell receptor beta chains from one sample in a study of PD-L1 blockade in urothelial cancer. Repertoires were generated with immunoSEQ multiplex PCR, while TCRdb's copy carries only in-frame clones and drops some. This sample has about 83,000 clones, with around 90% found just once. The input for sequencing was PBMCs, taken around atezolizumab (anti-PD-L1) treatment. The source of these receptors is a woman in her 70s with urothelial cancer. Each CDR3 is given with its conserved first and last residue. A D gene is named only where the DNA matches it firmly. Where a row states a size, it is once, few, many or the class of an expanded clone; other rows omit it.

size	J	V	D	length	DNA	CDR3
few	TRBJ2-3	TRBV2	-	15	TGTGCCAGCAGTTCCCGGGACTCCGGCACAGATACGCAGTATTTT	CASSSRDSGTDTQYF
-	TRBJ1-4	TRBV6-1	-	14	TGTGCCAGCAGCACCTTACAGGGCGGTGAAAAACTGTTTTTT	CASSTLQGGEKLFF
-	TRBJ2-5	TRBV4-3	-	14	TGCGCCAGCAGCCAAGCACAGGGCTCAGAGACCCAGTACTTC	CASSQAQGSETQYF
-	TRBJ2-7	TRBV5-1	-	14	TGCGCCAGCAGCTTGGCCGCCCGGGGCTACGAGCAGTACTTC	CASSLAARGYEQYF
-	TRBJ2-1	TRBV2	TRBD1	15	TGTGCCAGCAGTCCAGAAGGACAGGGGTACAATGAGCAGTTCTTC	CASSPEGQGYNEQFF
-	TRBJ2-7	TRBV28	TRBD2	16	TGTGCCAGCAGTGTGGTGGGAGGCCCCTACGGGAGGGAGCAGTACTTC	CASSVVGGPYGREQYF
-	TRBJ2-3	TRBV6-5	-	14	TGTGCCAGCAGTTCCCAGGTGTTCGCAGATACGCAGTATTTT	CASSSQVFADTQYF
-	TRBJ2-1	TRBV4-1	TRBD2	15	TGCGCCAGCAGCCAAACGACTAGCGGGTATGATGAGCAGTTCTTC	CASSQTTSGYDEQFF
-	TRBJ2-7	TRBV13	TRBD1	13	TGTGCCAGCTCCAGGGACAGGGTGCACGAGCAGTACTTC	CASSRDRVHEQYF
-	TRBJ1-1	TRBV27	TRBD1	14	TGTGCCAGCCGCCCAGGGGGGATGAACACTGAAGCTTTCTTT	CASRPGGMNTEAFF
-	TRBJ1-1	TRBV7-3	-	13	TGTGCCAGCAGCTTACAGCAGGACACTGAAGCTTTCTTT	CASSLQQDTEAFF
-	TRBJ2-1	TRBV9	-	15	TGTGCCAGCAGCGTAGGTGCGGGGTCCTACAATGAGCAGTTCTTC	CASSVGAGSYNEQFF
-	TRBJ2-7	TRBV5-1	-	14	TGCGCCAGCAGCCTAGACCAGGGGACCTACGAGCAGTACTTC	CASSLDQGTYEQYF
-	TRBJ2-1	TRBV5-1	-	14	TGCGCCAGCAGCGCGGGACAGTTGGACAATGAGCAGTTCTTC	CASSAGQLDNEQFF
-	TRBJ2-2	TRBV4-1	TRBD1	15	TGCGCCAGCAGCCTCGGACAGGGGGCTGTCGGGGAGCTGTTTTTT	CASSLGQGAVGELFF
-	TRBJ2-5	TRBV2	-	13	TGTGCCAGCAGTCCGCACCTACAAGAGACCCAGTACTTC	CASSPHLQETQYF
-	TRBJ1-4	TRBV6-1	-	11	TGTGCCAGCAGTGAGAGGGAAAAACTGTTTTTT	CASSEREKLFF
few	TRBJ2-3	TRBV28	TRBD2	17	TGTGCCAGCAGTTTAGGGATCTTCGGGGGGGCTGGAGATACGCAGTATTTT	CASSLGIFGGAGDTQYF
-	TRBJ2-7	TRBV7-9	TRBD1	15	TGTGCCAGCAGCTCGGACAGGGCAACGAGCTACGAGCAGTACTTC	CASSSDRATSYEQYF
-	TRBJ1-1	TRBV6-5	TRBD1	14	TGTGCCAGCAGTTACTATGACAGGGATACTGAAGCTTTCTTT	CASSYYDRDTEAFF
-	TRBJ1-1	TRBV7-9	-	16	TGTGCCAGCAGCTTAGCACTGTCACAGTTGAACACTGAAGCTTTCTTT	CASSLALSQLNTEAFF
-	TRBJ1-6	TRBV2	TRBD1	15	TGTGCCAGCAGTGAAGGGACAGGGGATCGTAGACCCCTCCACTTT	CASSEGTGDRRPLHF
few	TRBJ1-2	TRBV15	TRBD1	13	TGTGCCACCAGCATCGAGACAGGGGCCGGCTACACCTTC	CATSIETGAGYTF
-	TRBJ1-2	TRBV5-6	-	11	TGTGCCAGCAGCTTCAGACAGAGGTACACCTTC	CASSFRQRYTF
-	TRBJ1-1	TRBV29-1	-	13	TGCAGCGTTGGGGGACAACCGAACACTGAAGCTTTCTTT	CSVGGQPNTEAFF
-	TRBJ1-4	TRBV6-6	TRBD1	16	TGTGCCAGCCGAAGGGGACAGGGGGCCGGCGATGAAAAACTGTTTTTT	CASRRGQGAGDEKLFF
-	TRBJ2-5	TRBV30	-	11	TGTGCCTGGAGTGTAACGGTGACCCAGTACTTC	CAWSVTVTQYF
-	TRBJ2-3	TRBV11-3	TRBD1	15	TGTGCCAGCAACCAGGGGACAGGGGGAATGAATACGCAGTATTTT	CASNQGTGGMNTQYF
-	TRBJ2-3	TRBV11-2	-	14	TGTGCCAGCAGCTTTCATCAGACTTCGGATACGCAGTATTTT	CASSFHQTSDTQYF
-	TRBJ2-2	TRBV6-5	-	15	TGTGCCAGCAGATTAAGACTAGAACGTTCCGGGGAGCTGTTTTTT	CASRLRLERSGELFF
once	TRBJ2-3	TRBV2	TRBD2	15	TGTGCCAGCAAGGAACTAGCGGGGGGAATAGATACGCAGTATTTT	CASKELAGGIDTQYF
once	TRBJ2-7	TRBV15	-	17	TGTGCCACCAGCGACGAGCAGGGGAAACTCTTCTCCTACGAGCAGTACTTC	CATSDEQGKLFSYEQYF
-	TRBJ1-4	TRBV5-4	-	16	TGTGCCAGCAGCTCACGGACGGGGGGGAGTTATGAAAAACTGTTTTTT	CASSSRTGGSYEKLFF
-	TRBJ2-1	TRBV10-3	TRBD2	14	TGTGCCACTAGCGGGGGGAGCTCCTACAATGAGCAGTTCTTC	CATSGGSSYNEQFF
-	TRBJ1-5	TRBV21-1	-	15	TGTGCCAGCAGCAAATCTAGGGGGGGGAAACAGCCCCAGCATTTT	CASSKSRGGKQPQHF
-	TRBJ2-2	TRBV7-3	TRBD2	17	TGTGCCAGCACCTCGAAACCAGCGGGACCTAACACCGGGGAGCTGTTTTTT	CASTSKPAGPNTGELFF
-	TRBJ2-2	TRBV7-7	-	12	TGTGCCAGCAGCCCCTCCACCGGGGAGCTGTTTTTT	CASSPSTGELFF
-	TRBJ2-1	TRBV7-6	TRBD2	17	TGTGCCAGCAGCTTGACTAGCGGGGGCCTCTCCTACAATGAGCAGTTCTTC	CASSLTSGGLSYNEQFF
once	TRBJ2-7	TRBV21-1	-	15	TGTGCCAGCAGCAATAGGGGGGGGGTTGACTACGAGCAGTACTTC	CASSNRGGVDYEQYF
-	TRBJ2-2	TRBV15	-	15	TGTGCCACCAGCAGAGGGGGGGAAGTCACCGGGGAGCTGTTTTTT	CATSRGGEVTGELFF
-	TRBJ1-2	TRBV19	-	13	TGTGCCAGTCGCCGCCAGGGGAACTATGGCTACACCTTC	CASRRQGNYGYTF
-	TRBJ1-2	TRBV10-1	-	13	TGCGCCAGCAGTGCGGGGGGCCGCTATGGCTACACCTTC	CASSAGGRYGYTF
-	TRBJ1-5	TRBV10-3	-	14	TGTGCCATCAGTGATTTTAGTAGCAATCAGCCCCAGCATTTT	CAISDFSSNQPQHF
few	TRBJ2-5	TRBV5-6	-	14	TGTGCCAGCAGCTTGGTGGCAGTACAAGAGACCCAGTACTTC	CASSLVAVQETQYF
once	TRBJ2-7	TRBV10-1	TRBD1	16	TGCGCCAGCAGCCCAGTTGAAGGGGGCAGTTATGACGAGCAGTACTTC	CASSPVEGGSYDEQYF
-	TRBJ1-6	TRBV10-2	TRBD1	15	TGCGCCAGCAGTGAGAGTGGGACAGGGGATTCACCCCTCCACTTT	CASSESGTGDSPLHF
-	TRBJ2-7	TRBV29-1	-	13	TGCAGCGTTGGACAGGGGAGGGGGTACGAGCAGTACTTC	CSVGQGRGYEQYF
-	TRBJ1-5	TRBV30	-	18	TGTGCCTGGAACAACCCACCCCCCCGACACGGGAACAATCAGCCCCAGCATTTT	CAWNNPPPRHGNNQPQHF
-	TRBJ2-3	TRBV11-2	-	17	TGTGCCAGCAGCTTAGTAGGGCGGGCCTGGACTACAGATACGCAGTATTTT	CASSLVGRAWTTDTQYF
-	TRBJ2-1	TRBV5-1	TRBD2	15	TGCGCCAGCAGCTGGAACCCGGGGGGGTTCGATGAGCAGTTCTTC	CASSWNPGGFDEQFF
-	TRBJ2-7	TRBV7-9	TRBD2	12	TGTGCCAGCGGGAGGGTGTCCTACGAGCAGTACTTC	CASGRVSYEQYF
-	TRBJ2-5	TRBV30	-	11	TGTGCCTGGAGTAAGTCCAGTTCCCAGTACTTC	CAWSKSSSQYF
-	TRBJ1-1	TRBV28	-	15	TGTGCCAGCAGTGCTCACAGTTCCCTGAACACTGAAGCTTTCTTT	CASSAHSSLNTEAFF
-	TRBJ2-1	TRBV5-1	TRBD2	19	TGCGCCAGCAGCTTGGCCCCCGGGGTCGGCGGGAGCTCCTACAATGAGCAGTTCTTC	CASSLAPGVGGSSYNEQFF
-	TRBJ2-3	TRBV18	-	17	TGTGCCAGCTCCTTTGGTGGCGGCCGGGGTAGCACAGATACGCAGTATTTT	CASSFGGGRGSTDTQYF
-	TRBJ1-4	TRBV5-1	-	12	TGCGCCAGCAGCTTCGGGAATGAAAAACTGTTTTTT	CASSFGNEKLFF
-	TRBJ1-5	TRBV28	-	17	TGTGCCACCAGTAGAGGGAGGACGCGACGAGGGAATCAGCCCCAGCATTTT	CATSRGRTRRGNQPQHF
-	TRBJ2-6	TRBV5-1	-	14	TGCGCCAGCAAAAGCGACTCTGGGGCCAACGTCCTGACTTTC	CASKSDSGANVLTF
once	TRBJ2-2	TRBV12-1	-	16	TGTGCCAGCAGTCTTGACAGGCTAACGAACACCGGGGAGCTGTTTTTT	CASSLDRLTNTGELFF
-	TRBJ2-7	TRBV2	TRBD1	13	TGTGCCAGCGCACACAGGGGATCCTACGAGCAGTACTTC	CASAHRGSYEQYF